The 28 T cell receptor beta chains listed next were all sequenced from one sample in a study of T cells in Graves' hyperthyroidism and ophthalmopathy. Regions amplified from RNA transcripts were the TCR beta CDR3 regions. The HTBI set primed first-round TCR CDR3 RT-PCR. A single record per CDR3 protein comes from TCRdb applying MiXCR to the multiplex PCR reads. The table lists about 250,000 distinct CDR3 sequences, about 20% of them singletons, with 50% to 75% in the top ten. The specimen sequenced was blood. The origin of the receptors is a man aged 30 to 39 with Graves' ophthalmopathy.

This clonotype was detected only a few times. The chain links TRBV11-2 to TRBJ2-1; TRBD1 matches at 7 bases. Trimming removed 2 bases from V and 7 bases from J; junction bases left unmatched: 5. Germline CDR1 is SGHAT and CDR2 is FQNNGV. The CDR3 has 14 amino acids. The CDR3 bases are TGTGCCAGCAGCTTAAACCTCAGGGGGAATGAGCAGTTCTTC. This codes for CASSLNLRGNEQFF.

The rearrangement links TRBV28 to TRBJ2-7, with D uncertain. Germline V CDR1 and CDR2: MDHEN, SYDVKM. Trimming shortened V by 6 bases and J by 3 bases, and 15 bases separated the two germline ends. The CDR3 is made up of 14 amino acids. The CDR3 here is CASRPEDLNYEQYF. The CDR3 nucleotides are TGTGCCAGCAGACCGGAAGACTTAAACTACGAGCAGTACTTC.

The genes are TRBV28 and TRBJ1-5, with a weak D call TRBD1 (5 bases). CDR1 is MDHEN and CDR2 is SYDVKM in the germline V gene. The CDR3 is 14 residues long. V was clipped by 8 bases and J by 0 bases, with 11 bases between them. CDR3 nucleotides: TGTGCCAGCGGGGGGGAAAATAGCAATCAGCCCCAGCATTTT. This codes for CASGGENSNQPQHF. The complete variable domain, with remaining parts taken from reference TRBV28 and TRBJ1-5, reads DVKVTQSSRYLVKRTGEKVFLECVQDMDHENMFWYRQDPGLGLRLIYFSYDVKMKEKGDIPEGYSVSREKKERFSLILESASTNQTSMYLCASGGENSNQPQHFGDGTRLSIL.

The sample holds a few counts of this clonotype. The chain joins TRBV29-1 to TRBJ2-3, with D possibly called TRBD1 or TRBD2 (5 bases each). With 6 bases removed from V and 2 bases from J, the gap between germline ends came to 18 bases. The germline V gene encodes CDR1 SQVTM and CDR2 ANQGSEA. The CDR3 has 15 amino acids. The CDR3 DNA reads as TGCAGCGTGGGGACGGGGCTAGCAGCCACAGATACGCAGTATTTT. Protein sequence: CSVGTGLAATDTQYF.

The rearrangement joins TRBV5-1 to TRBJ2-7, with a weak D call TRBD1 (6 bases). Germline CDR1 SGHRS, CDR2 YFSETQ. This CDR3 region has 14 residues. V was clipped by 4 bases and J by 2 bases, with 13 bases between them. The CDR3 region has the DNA TGCGCCAGCAGCCCGATGACAGGCACCTACGAGCAGTACTTC. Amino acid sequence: CASSPMTGTYEQYF. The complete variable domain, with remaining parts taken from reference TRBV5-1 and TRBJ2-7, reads KAGVTQTPRYLIKTRGQQVTLSCSPISGHRSVSWYQQTPGQGLQFLFEYFSETQRNKGNFPGRFSGRQFSNSRSEMNVSTLELGDSALYLCASSPMTGTYEQYFGPGTRLTVT.

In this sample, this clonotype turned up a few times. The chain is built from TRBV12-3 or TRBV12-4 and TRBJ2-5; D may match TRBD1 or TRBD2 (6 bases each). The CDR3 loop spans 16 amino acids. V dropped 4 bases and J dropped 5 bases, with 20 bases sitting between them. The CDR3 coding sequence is TGTGCCAGCAGTTCTCCTGACTTGGGGGGCGGGGAGACCCAGTACTTC. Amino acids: CASSSPDLGGGETQYF.

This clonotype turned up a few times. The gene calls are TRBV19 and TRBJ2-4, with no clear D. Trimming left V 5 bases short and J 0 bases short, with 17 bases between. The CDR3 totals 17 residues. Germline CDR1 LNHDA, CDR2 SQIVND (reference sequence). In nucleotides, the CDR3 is TGTGCCAGTAGTCACGGTATCCCCGGTGTAGCCAAAAACATTCAGTACTTC. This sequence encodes CASSHGIPGVAKNIQYF.

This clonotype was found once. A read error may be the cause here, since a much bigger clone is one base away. The CDR3 DNA reads as TGTGCCAGCAGTTTTACGGGTGGAGGCCGCGAGCAGTACTTC. As protein: CASSFTGGGREQYF. The J gene is TRBJ2-7, the V gene TRBV12-3 or TRBV12-4; a weak D match, TRBD2 (5 bases). Trimming removed 3 bases at V and 6 bases at J, with 15 bases between. CDR3 size: 14 residues.

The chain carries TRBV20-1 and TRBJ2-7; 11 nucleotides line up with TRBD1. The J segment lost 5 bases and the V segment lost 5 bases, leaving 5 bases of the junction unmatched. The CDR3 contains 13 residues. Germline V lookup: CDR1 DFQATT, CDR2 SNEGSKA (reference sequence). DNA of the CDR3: TGCAGTGCTCGCGGGACAGGGGGTAACGAGCAGTACTTC. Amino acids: CSARGTGGNEQYF.

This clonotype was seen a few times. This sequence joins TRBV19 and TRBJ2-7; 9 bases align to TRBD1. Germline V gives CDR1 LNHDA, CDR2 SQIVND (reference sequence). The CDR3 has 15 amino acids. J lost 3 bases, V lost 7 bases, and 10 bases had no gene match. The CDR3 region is CASKRATGGNYEQYF. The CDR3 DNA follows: TGTGCCAGTAAGAGGGCGACAGGGGGGAACTACGAGCAGTACTTC. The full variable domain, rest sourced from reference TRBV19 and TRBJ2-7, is DGGITQSPKYLFRKEGQNVTLSCEQNLNHDAMYWYRQDPGQGLRLIYYSQIVNDFQKGDIAEGYSVSREKKESFPLTVTSAQKNPTAFYLCASKRATGGNYEQYFGPGTRLTVT.

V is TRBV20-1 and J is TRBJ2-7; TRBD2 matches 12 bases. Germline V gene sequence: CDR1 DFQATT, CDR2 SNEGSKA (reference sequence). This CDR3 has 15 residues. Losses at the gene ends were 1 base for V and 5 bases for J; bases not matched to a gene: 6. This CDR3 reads CSARGRTSGTDEQYF. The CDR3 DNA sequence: TGCAGTGCTAGAGGCCGGACTAGCGGGACCGACGAGCAGTACTTC.

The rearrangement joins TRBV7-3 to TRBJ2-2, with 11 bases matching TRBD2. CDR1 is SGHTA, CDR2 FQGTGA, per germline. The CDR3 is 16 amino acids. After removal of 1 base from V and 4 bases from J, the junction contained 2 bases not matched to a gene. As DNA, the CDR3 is TGTGCCAGCAGCTTAAATCTAGCGGGGGGCACCGGGGAGCTGTTTTTT. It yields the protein CASSLNLAGGTGELFF.

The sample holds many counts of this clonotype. Written as DNA, the CDR3 is TGTGCCACCGTCGCGACTAGCTATCAGGGTGGCAATGAGCAGTTCTTC. It translates to CATVATSYQGGNEQFF. V usage is TRBV28 and J usage is TRBJ2-1; 7 nucleotides align to TRBD2. The germline V gene encodes CDR1 MDHEN and CDR2 SYDVKM. The CDR3 sequence is 16 residues long. J was trimmed by 6 bases and V by 10 bases; bases with no gene match: 18.

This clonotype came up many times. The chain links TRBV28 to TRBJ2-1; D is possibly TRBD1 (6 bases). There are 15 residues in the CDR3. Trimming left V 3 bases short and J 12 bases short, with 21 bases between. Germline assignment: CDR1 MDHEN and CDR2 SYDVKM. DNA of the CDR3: TGTGCCAGCAGTTTTCTGGCGCAAACTGTAGGGGGGCAGTTCTTC. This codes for CASSFLAQTVGGQFF.

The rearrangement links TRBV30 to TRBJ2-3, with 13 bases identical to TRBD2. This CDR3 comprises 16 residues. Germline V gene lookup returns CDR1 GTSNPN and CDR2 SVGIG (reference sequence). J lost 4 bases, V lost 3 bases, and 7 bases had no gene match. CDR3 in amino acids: CAWSPGTSGNPDTQYF. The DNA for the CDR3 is TGTGCCTGGAGCCCTGGGACTAGCGGGAACCCAGATACGCAGTATTTT.

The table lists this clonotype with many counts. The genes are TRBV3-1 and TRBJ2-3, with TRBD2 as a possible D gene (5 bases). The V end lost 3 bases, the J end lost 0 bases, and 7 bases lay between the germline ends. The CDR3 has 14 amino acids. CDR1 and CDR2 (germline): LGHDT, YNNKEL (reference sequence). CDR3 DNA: TGTGCCAGCAGCCAGAGGACTAGCACAGATACGCAGTATTTT. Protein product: CASSQRTSTDTQYF.

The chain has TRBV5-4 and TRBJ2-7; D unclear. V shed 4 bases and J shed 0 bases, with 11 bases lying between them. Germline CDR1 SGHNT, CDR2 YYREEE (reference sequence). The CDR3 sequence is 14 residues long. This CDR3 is CASSHDSSSYEQYF. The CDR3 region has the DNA TGTGCCAGCAGCCACGATTCGAGCTCCTACGAGCAGTACTTC.

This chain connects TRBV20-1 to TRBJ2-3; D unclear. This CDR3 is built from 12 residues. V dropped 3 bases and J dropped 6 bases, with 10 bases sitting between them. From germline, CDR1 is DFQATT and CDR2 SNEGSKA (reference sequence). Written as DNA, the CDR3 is TGCAGTGCTAGCGTGAGTGGGGATACGCAGTATTTT. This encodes CSASVSGDTQYF.

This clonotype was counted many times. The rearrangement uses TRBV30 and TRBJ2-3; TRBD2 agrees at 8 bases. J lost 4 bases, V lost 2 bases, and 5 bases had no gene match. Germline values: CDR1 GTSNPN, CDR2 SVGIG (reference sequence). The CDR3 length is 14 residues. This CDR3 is CAWSSGSLADTQYF. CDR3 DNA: TGTGCCTGGAGTAGCGGGAGTCTCGCAGATACGCAGTATTTT.

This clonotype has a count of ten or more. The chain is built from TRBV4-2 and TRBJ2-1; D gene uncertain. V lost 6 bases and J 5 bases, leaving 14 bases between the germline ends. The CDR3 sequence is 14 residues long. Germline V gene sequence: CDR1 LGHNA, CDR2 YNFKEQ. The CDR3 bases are TGTGCCAGCAGTCGAATGGACGTTGACAATGAGCAGTTCTTC. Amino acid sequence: CASSRMDVDNEQFF.

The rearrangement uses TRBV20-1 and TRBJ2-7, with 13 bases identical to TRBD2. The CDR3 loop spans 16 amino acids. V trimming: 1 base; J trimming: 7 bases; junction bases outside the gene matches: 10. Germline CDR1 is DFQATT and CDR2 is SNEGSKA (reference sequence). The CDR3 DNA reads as TGCAGTGCTAGAGCCGACGGACTAGCGGGGGTGGGTGAGCAGTACTTC. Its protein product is CSARADGLAGVGEQYF.

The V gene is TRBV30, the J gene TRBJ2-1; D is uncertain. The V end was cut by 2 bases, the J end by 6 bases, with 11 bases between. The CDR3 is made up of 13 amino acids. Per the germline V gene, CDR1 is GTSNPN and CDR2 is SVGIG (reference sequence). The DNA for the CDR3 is TGTGCCTGGAGTTTCGCTTCCCCCAATGAGCAGTTCTTC. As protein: CAWSFASPNEQFF.

Written as DNA, the CDR3 is TGTGCCTGGAGTGTTGTGGGAGAGACCCAGTACTTC. It specifies CAWSVVGETQYF. The chain links TRBV30 to TRBJ2-5; no firm D call. CDR3 size: 12 residues. Germline V gene lookup returns CDR1 GTSNPN and CDR2 SVGIG (reference sequence). Trimming took 0 bases from V and 4 from J, leaving 6 bases between them. The full variable domain, completed using reference TRBV30 and TRBJ2-5, is SQTIHQWPATLVQPVGSPLSLECTVEGTSNPNLYWYRQAAGRGLQLLFYSVGIGQISSEVPQNLSASRPQDRQFILSSKKLLLSDSGFYLCAWSVVGETQYFGPGTRLLVL.

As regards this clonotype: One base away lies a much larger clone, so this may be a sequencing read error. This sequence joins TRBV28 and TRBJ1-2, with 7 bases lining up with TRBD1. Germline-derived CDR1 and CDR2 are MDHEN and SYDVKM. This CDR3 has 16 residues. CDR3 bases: TGTGCCAGCAGGGGTGGGGCCACGGGACAGATCGCTGGCTACATCTTC. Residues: CASRGGATGQIAGYIF.

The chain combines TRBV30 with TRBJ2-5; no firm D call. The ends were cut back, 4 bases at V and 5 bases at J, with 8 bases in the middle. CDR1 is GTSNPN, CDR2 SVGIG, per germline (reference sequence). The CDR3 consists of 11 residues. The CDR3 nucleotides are TGTGCCTGGAATGGTGGTGAGACCCAGTACTTC. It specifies CAWNGGETQYF.

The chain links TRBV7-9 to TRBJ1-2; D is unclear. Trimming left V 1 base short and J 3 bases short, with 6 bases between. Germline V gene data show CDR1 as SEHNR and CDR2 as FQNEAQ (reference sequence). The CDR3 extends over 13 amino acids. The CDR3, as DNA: TGTGCCAGCAGCTTAGTACTGGACTATGGCTACACCTTC. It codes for CASSLVLDYGYTF.

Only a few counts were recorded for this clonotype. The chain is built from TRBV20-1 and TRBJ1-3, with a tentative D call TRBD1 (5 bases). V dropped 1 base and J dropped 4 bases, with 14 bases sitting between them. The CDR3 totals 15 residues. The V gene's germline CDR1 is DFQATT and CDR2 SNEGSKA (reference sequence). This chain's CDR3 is CSARAAGLRGNTIYF. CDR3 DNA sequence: TGCAGTGCTAGAGCGGCAGGGCTCAGGGGAAACACCATATATTTT.

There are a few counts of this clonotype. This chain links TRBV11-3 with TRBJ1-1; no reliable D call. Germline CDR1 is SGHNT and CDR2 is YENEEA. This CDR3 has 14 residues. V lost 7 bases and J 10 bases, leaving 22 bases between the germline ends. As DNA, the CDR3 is TGTGCCAGCACCGGGGAGCTCCAACGTAGAGGAGCTTTCTTT. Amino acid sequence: CASTGELQRRGAFF.